The rows below give T cell receptor beta chains drawn from one sample of a study of brain T cells in children with intractable seizures. The repertoire was sequenced with immunoSEQ multiplex PCR; TCRdb's copy has only in-frame clones and lacks some. The sample carries 300,000 to 400,000 clones, nearly 95% recorded once. The sample consisted of peripheral blood, taken 4 to 5 months after surgery. The source is a boy less than two years old with tuberous sclerosis and intractable seizures. CDR3s include the opening cysteine and the closing phenylalanine or tryptophan. A D gene is named only where the DNA matches it firmly. Not all rows give a size; the values are once, few, many and, for expanded clones, a class.

abundance	j_gene	v_gene	d_gene	CDR3nt	CDR3aa
-	TRBJ1-3	TRBV9	-	TGTGCCAGCAGCGTAGGGTTGGGCTCTGGAAACACCATATATTTT	CASSVGLGSGNTIYF
few	TRBJ1-2	TRBV6-5	TRBD1	TGTGCCAGCAGTTACTCAGGGGGCAGCTATGGCTACACCTTC	CASSYSGGSYGYTF
-	TRBJ2-1	TRBV27	-	TGTGCCAGCAGTAAGGGCCGGAACCCCCTCGAGCAGTTCTTC	CASSKGRNPLEQFF
-	TRBJ1-6	TRBV6-6	-	TGTGCCAGCAGTTACGGGGGTTCACCCCTCCACTTT	CASSYGGSPLHF
-	TRBJ2-3	TRBV4-1	-	TGCGCCAGCAGCCATTCCAACCGTCGGGGAGGCATGACAGATACGCAGTATTTT	CASSHSNRRGGMTDTQYF
once	TRBJ2-1	TRBV7-9	-	TGTGCCAGCAGCTTACAGAGTAACAATGAGCAGTTCTTC	CASSLQSNNEQFF
-	TRBJ2-3	TRBV9	TRBD2	TGTGCCAGCAGCGAGGGACTAGCGGGAAGAGATACGCAGTATTTT	CASSEGLAGRDTQYF
-	TRBJ2-2	TRBV5-4	TRBD1	TGTGCCAGCAGCTGGAAGACAGGGGTGAACACCGGGGAGCTGTTTTTT	CASSWKTGVNTGELFF
-	TRBJ2-5	TRBV12-3/TRBV12-4	-	TGTGCCAGCAGTTTAGTTCTGGAAGAGACCCAGTACTTC	CASSLVLEETQYF
-	TRBJ2-3	TRBV28	-	TGTGCCAGCAGTTTCAGGGCTTGGACAGATACGCAGTATTTT	CASSFRAWTDTQYF
-	TRBJ2-3	TRBV5-1	-	TGCGCCAGCAGCTTTGGTAGCAGCACAGATACGCAGTATTTT	CASSFGSSTDTQYF
-	TRBJ1-2	TRBV6-5	-	TGTGCCAGCAGACCTCAGGGCTATGGCTACACCTTC	CASRPQGYGYTF
-	TRBJ2-1	TRBV19	TRBD1	TGTGCCAGTAGTATAGCCCGGACAGGGGCGCTCAATGAGCAGTTCTTC	CASSIARTGALNEQFF